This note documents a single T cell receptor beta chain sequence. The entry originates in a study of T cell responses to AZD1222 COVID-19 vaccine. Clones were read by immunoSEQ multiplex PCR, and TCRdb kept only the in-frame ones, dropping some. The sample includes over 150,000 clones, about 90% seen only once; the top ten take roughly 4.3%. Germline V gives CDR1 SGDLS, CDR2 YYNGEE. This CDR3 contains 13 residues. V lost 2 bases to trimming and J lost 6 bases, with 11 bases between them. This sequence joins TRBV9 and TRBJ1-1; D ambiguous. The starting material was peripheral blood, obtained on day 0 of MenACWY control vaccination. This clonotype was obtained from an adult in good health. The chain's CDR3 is CASSVGSRPEAFF. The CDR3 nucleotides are TGTGCCAGCAGCGTGGGGTCACGGCCTGAAGCTTTCTTT.